These 31 T cell receptor beta chains came from one sample sequenced in a study of blood T cell repertoires in COVID-19. Some clones are missing from TCRdb's copy, which holds only in-frame ones; the method was immunoSEQ multiplex PCR. Here the sample spans roughly 240,000 clones, over 80% being singletons. The sequenced material came from peripheral blood. The receptors come from a man aged 55 to 70 who had recovered from COVID-19.

The chain joins TRBV4-1 to TRBJ1-4; 9 nucleotides align to TRBD1. V shed 4 bases and J 3 bases; nucleotides not matched to a gene: 0. Germline V CDR1 and CDR2: MGHRA, YSYEKL. The CDR3 runs to 14 residues. The chain's CDR3 is CASSRTGANEKLFF. The CDR3 DNA is TGCGCCAGCAGCCGGACAGGGGCTAATGAAAAACTGTTTTTT.

This clone has only a few counts. This chain links TRBV2 with TRBJ1-3, with TRBD1 identical over 12 bases. V was pared by 3 bases and J by 0 bases, with 3 bases of the junction left unmatched. CDR3 length: 17 residues. Germline CDR1 and CDR2: SNHLY and FYNNEI. In DNA form, the CDR3 reads TGTGCCAGCAGTGACGGGGACAGGGGGCCCTCTGGAAACACCATATATTTT. Its translation: CASSDGDRGPSGNTIYF.

The chain recombines TRBV12-5 with TRBJ1-1; 10 bases line up with TRBD1. V trimming: 6 bases; J trimming: 0 bases; junction bases outside the gene matches: 4. Germline values: CDR1 LGHNT, CDR2 FRNRAP. CDR3 length equals 15 residues. The CDR3 sequence: CASGGQGTMNTEAFF. The CDR3 nucleotides are TGTGCTAGTGGGGGACAGGGGACCATGAACACTGAAGCTTTCTTT.

This chain links TRBV6-2 or TRBV6-3 with TRBJ2-3; 11 bases are a match to TRBD1. The germline CDR1 and CDR2 sequences are MNHEY and SVGEGT. Unmatched junction bases numbered 3, after V lost 2 bases and J lost 2 bases. This CDR3 comprises 16 residues. The DNA of the CDR3 is TGTGCCAGCAGTTACGGGACAGGGGGTGACACAGATACGCAGTATTTT. This sequence encodes CASSYGTGGDTDTQYF.

V usage is TRBV19 and J usage is TRBJ1-1; the D is unclear. Germline lookup yields CDR1 LNHDA and CDR2 SQIVND (reference sequence). V shed 7 bases and J shed 1 base, with 7 bases lying between them. The CDR3 is made up of 12 amino acids. CDR3 sequence reads: CASMRKNTEAFF. The CDR3 coding sequence is TGTGCCAGTATGAGGAAGAACACTGAAGCTTTCTTT.

The chain joins TRBV3-1 (or the pseudogene TRBV3-2) to TRBJ2-1, with TRBD2 matching 11 bases. The V and J ends lost 4 bases and 5 bases, in that order; junction bases with no gene match: 7. The CDR3 contains 16 residues. The germline V gene has CDR1 LGHDT and CDR2 YNNKEL (reference sequence). The DNA of the CDR3 is TGTGCCAGCAGCCTCCTGAGTAGCGGGAGGGACAATGAGCAGTTCTTC. Translated, it gives CASSLLSSGRDNEQFF.

The chain joins TRBV28 to TRBJ1-4; D uncertain. CDR1 is MDHEN and CDR2 is SYDVKM in the germline V gene. This CDR3 has 14 residues. Trimming cost V 3 bases and J 3 bases, with 8 bases left between them. The DNA for the CDR3 is TGTGCCAGCAGTTTGGGCTTCTCTAATGAAAAACTGTTTTTT. Translating it yields CASSLGFSNEKLFF. Full variable domain (remainder filled in from reference TRBV28 and TRBJ1-4): DVKVTQSSRYLVKRTGEKVFLECVQDMDHENMFWYRQDPGLGLRLIYFSYDVKMKEKGDIPEGYSVSREKKERFSLILESASTNQTSMYLCASSLGFSNEKLFFGSGTQLSVL.

The V call is TRBV28, the J call TRBJ2-1; 10 nucleotides agree with TRBD1. Trimming at V came to 5 bases and at J to 9 bases, leaving 4 bases not matched to a gene. CDR1 and CDR2 (germline): MDHEN, SYDVKM. The CDR3 loop spans 13 amino acids. The CDR3 nucleotides read TGTGCCAGCAGTCCTAGGGACAGGGGTGAGCAGTTCTTC. It specifies CASSPRDRGEQFF.

The sample holds a few counts of this clone. The CDR3 DNA reads TGTGCCAGCAGCTCAGGTCTGTACAATGAGCAGTTCTTC. This encodes CASSSGLYNEQFF. The chain couples TRBV12-3 or TRBV12-4 to TRBJ2-1; the D is unclear. Trimming shortened V by 6 bases and J by 4 bases, and 10 bases separated the two germline ends. This CDR3 spans 13 amino acids.

This clone was detected once. CDR3 loop: CASSPWRLNSGNTIYF. CDR3 nucleotide sequence: TGTGCCAGCAGCCCGTGGCGGTTAAACTCTGGAAACACCATATATTTT. V is TRBV7-9 and J is TRBJ1-3; no reliable D call. This CDR3 has 16 amino acids. Germline CDR1 is SEHNR and CDR2 is FQNEAQ (reference sequence). V was cut by 5 bases and J by 0 bases, with 14 bases left in between. Filled out from reference TRBV7-9 and TRBJ1-3, the complete variable domain reads DTGVSQNPRHKITKRGQNVTFRCDPISEHNRLYWYRQTLGQGPEFLTYFQNEAQLEKSRLLSDRFSAERPKGSFSTLEIQRTEQGDSAMYLCASSPWRLNSGNTIYFGEGSWLTVV.

This chain joins TRBV27 and TRBJ1-5; no clear D gene. CDR1 MNHEY and CDR2 SMNVEV come from the germline V gene (reference sequence). Trimming took off 3 bases at V and 4 bases at J, with 10 bases between the two ends. The CDR3 length is 14 residues. The CDR3 loop reads CASSFYGKNQPQHF. The CDR3 bases are TGTGCCAGCAGTTTCTACGGGAAGAATCAGCCCCAGCATTTT.

This sequence joins TRBV11-2 and TRBJ1-4; no definite D call. This CDR3 has 16 residues. The V gene's germline CDR1 is SGHAT and CDR2 FQNNGV. V was cut by 1 base and J by 8 bases, with 17 bases left in between. CDR3 nucleotides: TGTGCCAGCAGCTTAGGGGGATTGGCAGGAGGAGAAAAACTGTTTTTT. Amino acids: CASSLGGLAGGEKLFF.

This clone came up a few times. The gene calls are TRBV5-6 and TRBJ1-5; 12 bases agree with TRBD1. This CDR3 is built from 17 residues. V dropped 3 bases and J dropped 7; count of bases not matched to a gene: 11. Looked up from germline, CDR1 is SGHDT and CDR2 is YYEEEE. CDR3 sequence reads: CASSSLAGTGGRQPQHF. DNA of the CDR3: TGTGCCAGCAGCTCCTTAGCCGGGACAGGGGGCAGGCAGCCCCAGCATTTT. The full variable domain, completed using reference TRBV5-6 and TRBJ1-5, is DAGVTQSPTHLIKTRGQQVTLRCSPKSGHDTVSWYQQALGQGPQFIFQYYEEEERQRGNFPDRFSGHQFPNYSSELNVNALLLGDSALYLCASSSLAGTGGRQPQHFGDGTRLSIL.

This chain joins TRBV2 and TRBJ2-1; a possible D gene is TRBD1 (6 bases). Deletions cut 6 bases from V and 9 bases from J, with 15 bases between. This CDR3 is 13 amino acids long. CDR1 SNHLY and CDR2 FYNNEI come from the germline V gene. CDR3 sequence: CASRTTGPGEQFF. The CDR3 nucleotides are TGTGCCAGCAGGACGACAGGTCCGGGTGAGCAGTTCTTC.

V is TRBV5-5 and J is TRBJ2-3; 7 nucleotides align to TRBD1. Losses at the gene ends were 0 bases for V and 0 bases for J; bases not matched to a gene: 4. Looked up from germline, CDR1 is SGHKS and CDR2 is YYEKEE (reference sequence). The CDR3 has 16 residues. The CDR3 DNA follows: TGTGCCAGCAGCTTGGAGGGGGCAGGGAGCACAGATACGCAGTATTTT. It specifies CASSLEGAGSTDTQYF.

The chain links TRBV7-8 to TRBJ2-1, with a possible D match to TRBD1 (5 bases). Trimming stripped 5 bases from V and 3 bases from J, with 11 bases between. Germline V gives CDR1 SGHVS, CDR2 FQNEAQ. The CDR3 runs to 14 residues. CDR3 nucleotides: TGTGCCAGCAGCGTAGACAGTCTCTACAATGAGCAGTTCTTC. Its protein is CASSVDSLYNEQFF.

This chain uses TRBV27 with TRBJ2-3; D gene ambiguous. Trimming pared 8 bases from V and 2 bases from J, leaving 17 bases between. CDR1 and CDR2 (germline): MNHEY, SMNVEV (reference sequence). This CDR3 contains 15 residues. In DNA, the CDR3 is TGTGCCAGCTCGACAAGGCCCTATGACACAGATACGCAGTATTTT. Translated, it gives CASSTRPYDTDTQYF.

V is TRBV5-4 and J is TRBJ1-2, with D perhaps matching TRBD1 (6 bases). Germline CDR1 SGHNT, CDR2 YYREEE (reference sequence). CDR3 length: 16 residues. The V end lost 4 bases, the J end lost 1 base, and 17 bases lay between the germline ends. CDR3 sequence: CASSGLDRRLNYGYTF. The CDR3 DNA follows: TGTGCCAGCAGCGGTCTAGACAGGAGACTTAACTATGGCTACACCTTC.

This clone was picked up a small number of times. V gene TRBV4-2 combines with J gene TRBJ2-4, with a possible D match to TRBD1 (5 bases). The ends were cut back, 1 base at V and 7 bases at J, with 14 bases in the middle. The CDR3 covers 15 residues. Germline CDR1 is LGHNA and CDR2 is YNFKEQ. CDR3 in amino acids: CASSQGSDGANIQYF. CDR3 DNA: TGTGCCAGCAGCCAAGGATCCGATGGGGCCAACATTCAGTACTTC.

The J gene is TRBJ2-3, the V gene TRBV3-1 (or the pseudogene TRBV3-2), with no clear D. Germline V gene data show CDR1 as LGHDT and CDR2 as YNNKEL (reference sequence). Trimming stripped 3 bases from V and 2 bases from J, with 6 bases between. This CDR3 region has 13 residues. CDR3 protein: CASSQATTDTQYF. Here the CDR3 DNA reads TGTGCCAGCAGCCAGGCCACCACAGATACGCAGTATTTT.

V usage is TRBV5-1 and J usage is TRBJ1-4; TRBD1 is a possible D gene (5 bases). Germline CDR1 and CDR2: SGHRS and YFSETQ. Trimming took off 0 bases at V and 6 bases at J, with 12 bases between the two ends. The CDR3 covers 15 residues. Written as DNA, the CDR3 is TGCGCCAGCAGCTTGGTACGGGGGAGAGATGAAAAACTGTTTTTT. Translation gives CASSLVRGRDEKLFF.

The chain is built from TRBV2 and TRBJ1-4; 7 bases are a match to TRBD1. Germline loops: CDR1 SNHLY, CDR2 FYNNEI. The CDR3 extends over 17 amino acids. V was pared by 4 bases and J by 4 bases, with 12 bases of the junction left unmatched. The DNA of the CDR3 is TGTGCCAGCAGTGGACTAAGGGACGGGACAGTTAATGAAAAACTGTTTTTT. This translates into CASSGLRDGTVNEKLFF.

The chain is built from TRBV2 and TRBJ2-6; 7 bases map to TRBD1. The V and J ends lost 5 bases and 0 bases, in that order; junction bases with no gene match: 10. CDR1 and CDR2 from the germline V gene are SNHLY and FYNNEI. The CDR3 runs to 18 residues. The CDR3 sequence: CASSQAGGDFSGANVLTF. The CDR3 DNA sequence: TGTGCCAGCAGTCAGGCAGGGGGTGATTTCTCTGGGGCCAACGTCCTGACTTTC.

V and J are TRBV2 and TRBJ1-1; 11 positions agree with TRBD1. Trimming cost V 4 bases and J 4 bases; bases outside gene matches: 5. The CDR3 is made up of 15 amino acids. Germline CDR1 reads SNHLY; CDR2 reads FYNNEI. The CDR3 DNA is TGTGCCAGCAGTGGACCCGGGACAGGGGGCACTGAAGCTTTCTTT. Protein product: CASSGPGTGGTEAFF.

This sequence joins TRBV29-1 and TRBJ2-3, with 7 bases fitting TRBD1. Germline V lookup: CDR1 SQVTM, CDR2 ANQGSEA. J gave up 4 bases and V 1 base, and 8 bases lay outside the gene matches. This CDR3 is built from 15 residues. CDR3 residues: CSVEAVTGRPDTQYF. For the CDR3, the DNA is TGCAGCGTTGAAGCCGTGACAGGGCGGCCAGATACGCAGTATTTT.

This clone showed up just once. The chain carries TRBV6-5 and TRBJ1-1; no definite D call. The CDR3 is 13 amino acids. From germline, CDR1 is MNHEY and CDR2 SVGAGI. Trimming pared 0 bases from V and 7 bases from J, leaving 9 bases between. In DNA form, the CDR3 reads TGTGCCAGCAGTTACTCGGCGGGAATTGAAGCTTTCTTT. Amino acids: CASSYSAGIEAFF.

V and J are TRBV5-1 and TRBJ2-6, with 8 bases fitting TRBD1. Germline CDR1 SGHRS, CDR2 YFSETQ. The V and J ends lost 3 bases and 0 bases, in that order; junction bases with no gene match: 8. The CDR3 is made up of 18 amino acids. The CDR3 DNA reads as TGCGCCAGCAGCTCGGGACAGGAAGTCTACTCTGGGGCCAACGTCCTGACTTTC. It codes for CASSSGQEVYSGANVLTF.

The sample holds a few counts of this clone. The genes are TRBV7-9 and TRBJ1-1, with TRBD1 matching 10 bases. Unmatched junction bases numbered 5, after V lost 7 bases and J lost 3 bases. Looked up from germline, CDR1 is SEHNR and CDR2 is FQNEAQ (reference sequence). This CDR3 is built from 14 residues. CDR3 amino acids: CASTRTGGDTEAFF. The CDR3, as DNA: TGTGCCAGCACCCGGACAGGGGGGGACACTGAAGCTTTCTTT.

The chain joins TRBV7-9 to TRBJ2-7; 8 bases are a match to TRBD1. The CDR3 consists of 14 residues. Looked up from germline, CDR1 is SEHNR and CDR2 is FQNEAQ (reference sequence). V was pared by 4 bases and J by 3 bases, with 5 bases of the junction left unmatched. Here the CDR3 reads CASSSTGALYEQYF. In DNA, the CDR3 is TGTGCCAGCAGCTCGACAGGGGCACTCTACGAGCAGTACTTC.

V usage is TRBV29-1 and J usage is TRBJ2-1, with a weak D call TRBD1 (6 bases). CDR3 length: 12 residues. The germline CDR1 and CDR2 sequences are SQVTM and ANQGSEA. V was clipped by 4 bases and J by 9 bases, with 13 bases between them. The CDR3 is CSVGYRDSEQFF. The CDR3 nucleotides read TGCAGCGTTGGGTACAGGGATAGTGAGCAGTTCTTC.

The gene calls are TRBV15 and TRBJ2-7, with TRBD1 identical over 9 bases. Germline assignment: CDR1 LNHNV and CDR2 YYDKDF (reference sequence). V dropped 5 bases and J dropped 6; count of bases not matched to a gene: 2. This CDR3 is built from 12 residues. CDR3 in DNA: TGTGCCACCAGCTACAGGGGGCGCGAGCAGTACTTC. This gives the protein CATSYRGREQYF.